The 16 T cell receptor beta chains below all came from one sample that was sequenced in a study of blood T cell repertoires in COVID-19. TCRdb's copy holds only in-frame clones and misses some; the assay was immunoSEQ multiplex PCR. The sample yields about 350,000 clones, approximately 89% seen once. Material: peripheral blood. Source of these receptors: an older woman with COVID-19, enrolled during active disease.

The V call is TRBV5-1, the J call TRBJ1-2; 7 bases agree with TRBD1. Per the germline V gene, CDR1 is SGHRS and CDR2 is YFSETQ. Trimming removed 0 bases from V and 1 base from J; junction bases left unmatched: 6. CDR3 size: 16 residues. The CDR3 nucleotides are TGCGCCAGCAGCTTGGAAGGGGGCCCCTTTAACTATGGCTACACCTTC. The encoded protein is CASSLEGGPFNYGYTF.

The chain links TRBV7-8 to TRBJ2-7; 9 bases are a match to TRBD1. After removal of 4 bases from V and 5 bases from J, the junction contained 9 bases not matched to a gene. Germline CDR1 reads SGHVS; CDR2 reads FQNEAQ. The CDR3 runs 15 residues. The CDR3 sequence is CASSSQGQGLNEQYF. CDR3 sequence (DNA): TGTGCCAGCAGCTCTCAGGGACAGGGATTGAACGAGCAGTACTTC.

The V call is TRBV19, the J call TRBJ2-1; the match to TRBD2 covers 12 bases. The CDR3 runs to 18 residues. Germline CDR1 LNHDA, CDR2 SQIVND (reference sequence). V shed 3 bases, J shed 7 bases, and the junction held 13 bases outside the gene matches. The CDR3 nucleotides are TGTGCCAGTAGTATGATTCCTAGCGGGGGGGCCGTGAGGAATGAGCAGTTCTTC. The encoded protein is CASSMIPSGGAVRNEQFF.

The CDR3 sequence is CASSPSRDRETFF. In DNA, the CDR3 is TGTGCCAGCAGCCCGAGTCGGGACAGGGAAACTTTCTTT. This rearrangement joins TRBV7-3 to TRBJ1-1; TRBD1 matches 9 bases. The germline gives CDR1 SGHTA, CDR2 FQGTGA. There are 13 residues in the CDR3. V lost 5 bases to trimming and J lost 12 bases; unmatched junction nucleotides: 10.

This clone was observed a few times. The V and J genes are TRBV3-1 (or the pseudogene TRBV3-2) and TRBJ2-5, with D perhaps matching TRBD1 (6 bases). The V gene lost 1 base and the J gene lost 3 bases, with 18 bases spanning the gap. This CDR3 spans 17 amino acids. Germline V CDR1 and CDR2: LGHDT, YNNKEL (reference sequence). CDR3 nucleotides: TGTGCCAGCAGCCAAGGGTTAGGACAGTCCAGGGAAGAGACCCAGTACTTC. Encoded protein: CASSQGLGQSREETQYF.

This clone was detected only once. The chain joins TRBV19 to TRBJ2-2; D remains ambiguous. Looked up from germline, CDR1 is LNHDA and CDR2 is SQIVND (reference sequence). The CDR3 extends over 13 amino acids. Trimming pared 7 bases from V and 3 bases from J, leaving 9 bases between. The CDR3 loop is CASTPPYTGELFF. In nucleotides, the CDR3 is TGTGCCAGTACCCCCCCCTACACCGGGGAGCTGTTTTTT.

V gene TRBV5-1 combines with J gene TRBJ1-2; 7 bases line up with TRBD1. The germline CDR1 and CDR2 sequences are SGHRS and YFSETQ. CDR3 size: 14 residues. The trim removed 2 bases at V and 5 bases at J, leaving 6 bases unmatched. The CDR3 DNA is TGCGCCAGCAGCTTCGGACAGGTCGAGTATGGCTACACCTTC. Encoded protein: CASSFGQVEYGYTF.

The CDR3 loop reads CASSTTGALNSPLHF. CDR3 DNA: TGTGCCAGCAGTACCACAGGGGCCCTTAATTCACCCCTCCACTTT. The rearrangement joins TRBV6-5 to TRBJ1-6; 7 bases agree with TRBD1. Looked up from germline, CDR1 is MNHEY and CDR2 is SVGAGI. V gave up 5 bases and J gave up 6 bases; unmatched junction bases: 7. The CDR3 contains 15 residues.

The chain is built from TRBV7-2 and TRBJ1-2; possible D gene TRBD1, 6 bases. Germline-derived CDR1 and CDR2 are SGHTA and FQGNSA. There are 14 residues in the CDR3. V was cut by 3 bases and J by 3 bases, with 11 bases left in between. CDR3 sequence (DNA): TGTGCCAGCAGCTTCTGGGGGCTGGACTATGGCTACACCTTC. It yields the protein CASSFWGLDYGYTF.

V gene TRBV30 combines with J gene TRBJ1-6; D perhaps matches TRBD1 (6 bases). V was clipped by 4 bases and J by 5 bases, with 15 bases between them. The CDR3 runs to 15 residues. The V gene's germline CDR1 is GTSNPN and CDR2 SVGIG (reference sequence). DNA for the CDR3: TGTGCCTGGAACGACCTTACAGGGAATAATTCACCCCTCCACTTT. It yields the protein CAWNDLTGNNSPLHF.

This chain uses TRBV6-5 with TRBJ2-2; possible D gene TRBD1, 6 bases. CDR3 length: 13 residues. Germline CDR1 and CDR2: MNHEY and SVGAGI. V shed 6 bases and J shed 6 bases, with 11 bases lying between them. The CDR3 DNA reads TGTGCCAGCAGGACGTCAGGGGCCGGGGAGCTGTTTTTT. The encoded protein is CASRTSGAGELFF.

In DNA form, the CDR3 reads TGTGCCAGCTCACCATATTCAGATACGCAGTATTTT. It encodes CASSPYSDTQYF. V and J are TRBV18 and TRBJ2-3, with D uncertain. The CDR3 is 12 amino acids. The germline V gene has CDR1 KGHSH and CDR2 LQKENI. V lost 2 bases and J 4 bases, leaving 4 bases between the germline ends.

The chain carries TRBV4-2 and TRBJ1-2, with D maybe TRBD1 (6 bases). CDR1 and CDR2 (germline): LGHNA, YNFKEQ. CDR3 size: 16 residues. Trimming stripped 0 bases from V and 4 bases from J, with 15 bases between. Written as DNA, the CDR3 is TGTGCCAGCAGCCAAGACTCGAGAGGGGGACGCTATGGCTACACCTTC. Encoded protein: CASSQDSRGGRYGYTF.

The chain uses TRBV6-4 and TRBJ2-3; 8 bases match TRBD2. This CDR3 comprises 15 residues. The germline gives CDR1 MRHNA, CDR2 SNTAGT. The V segment lost 0 bases and the J segment 6 bases; nucleotides outside the gene matches: 5. CDR3 protein: CASSDSAIAGDTQYF. The CDR3 nucleotides are TGTGCCAGCAGTGACTCTGCGATAGCGGGGGATACGCAGTATTTT.

This clone was detected once. The chain employs TRBV23-1 and TRBJ2-1, with a weak D call TRBD2 (5 bases). TRBV23-1 is recorded as an ORF, its role being uncertain. V lost 0 bases to trimming and J lost 1 base, with 19 bases between them. The CDR3 is 19 amino acids. In nucleotides, the CDR3 is TGCGCCAGCAGTCAATCCCCTTGCGGGCGGGTGGGATCCTACAATGAGCAGTTCTTC. Encoded protein: CASSQSPCGRVGSYNEQFF.

J is TRBJ1-1 and V is TRBV27; 7 bases align to TRBD1. CDR1 and CDR2 (germline): MNHEY, SMNVEV (reference sequence). V gave up 6 bases and J gave up 4 bases; unmatched junction bases: 14. The CDR3 totals 16 residues. Here the CDR3 reads CASSYQTGALGTEAFF. The CDR3 DNA is TGTGCCAGCAGCTATCAAACAGGGGCATTGGGCACTGAAGCTTTCTTT.